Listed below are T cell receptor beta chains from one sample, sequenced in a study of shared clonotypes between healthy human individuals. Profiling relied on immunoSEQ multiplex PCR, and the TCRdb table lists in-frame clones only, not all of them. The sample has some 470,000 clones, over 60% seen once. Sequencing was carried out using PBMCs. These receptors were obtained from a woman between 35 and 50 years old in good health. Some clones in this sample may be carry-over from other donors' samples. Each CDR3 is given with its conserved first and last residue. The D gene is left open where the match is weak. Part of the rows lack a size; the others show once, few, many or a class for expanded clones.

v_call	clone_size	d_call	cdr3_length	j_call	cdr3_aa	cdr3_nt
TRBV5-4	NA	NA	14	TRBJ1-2	CASSLDGQNYGYTF	TGTGCCAGCAGCTTGGACGGACAGAACTATGGCTACACCTTC
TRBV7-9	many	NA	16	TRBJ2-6	CASSLASVAGANVLTF	TGTGCCAGCAGCTTAGCGAGCGTAGCTGGGGCCAACGTCCTGACTTTC
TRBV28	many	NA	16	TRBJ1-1	CASSLSGRGRDTEAFF	TGTGCCAGCAGTTTATCGGGGAGGGGCAGGGACACTGAAGCTTTCTTT
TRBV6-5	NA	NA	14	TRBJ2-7	CASSYKRTGYEQYF	TGTGCCAGCAGTTACAAGAGAACAGGGTACGAGCAGTACTTC
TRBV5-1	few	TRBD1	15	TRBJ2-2	CASSSRQGNTGELFF	TGCGCCAGCAGCTCCAGACAGGGGAACACCGGGGAGCTGTTTTTT
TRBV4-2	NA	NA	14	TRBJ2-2	CASSLTGLAGELFF	TGTGCCAGCAGCTTGACCGGGTTGGCCGGGGAGCTGTTTTTT
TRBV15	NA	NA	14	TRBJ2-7	CATSRDKTAFEQYF	TGTGCCACCAGCAGAGATAAGACAGCTTTCGAGCAGTACTTC
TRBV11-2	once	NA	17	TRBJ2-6	CASSLDSWSSGANVLTF	TGTGCCAGCAGCTTAGATTCTTGGAGCTCTGGGGCCAACGTCCTGACTTTC
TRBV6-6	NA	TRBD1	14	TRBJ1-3	CASGNRGRGNTIYF	TGTGCCAGCGGGAATAGGGGGCGAGGGAACACCATATATTTT
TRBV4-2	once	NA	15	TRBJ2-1	CASSGLSGSYNEQFF	TGTGCCAGCAGCGGACTATCCGGCTCCTACAATGAGCAGTTCTTC
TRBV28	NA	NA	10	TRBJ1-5	CATRDQPQHF	TGTGCCACCCGGGATCAGCCCCAGCATTTT
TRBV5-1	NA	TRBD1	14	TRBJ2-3	CASSWGQGTDTQYF	TGCGCCAGCAGCTGGGGACAGGGCACAGATACGCAGTATTTT
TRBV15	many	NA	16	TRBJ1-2	CATSRDPWGGAVGYTF	TGTGCCACCAGCAGGGACCCGTGGGGGGGCGCCGTTGGCTACACCTTC
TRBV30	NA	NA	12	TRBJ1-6	CAWGNLDSPLHF	TGTGCCTGGGGAAATCTGGATTCACCCCTCCACTTT
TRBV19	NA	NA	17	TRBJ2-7	CASSATPLPGRRHEQYF	TGTGCCAGTAGTGCAACCCCACTTCCGGGCCGCAGACACGAGCAGTACTTC
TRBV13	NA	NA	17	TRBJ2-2	CASSLQGRRANTGELFF	TGTGCCAGCAGCTTACAGGGACGGCGCGCGAACACCGGGGAGCTGTTTTTT
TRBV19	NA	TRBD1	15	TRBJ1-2	CASSTGTVIDYGYTF	TGTGCCAGTAGTACCGGGACAGTGATCGACTATGGCTACACCTTC
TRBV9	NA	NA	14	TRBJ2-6	CASEVTAGANVLTF	TGTGCCAGCGAGGTGACAGCTGGGGCCAACGTCCTGACTTTC
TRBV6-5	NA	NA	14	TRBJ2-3	CASSYRRFTDTQYF	TGTGCCAGCAGTTATCGGCGGTTCACAGATACGCAGTATTTT
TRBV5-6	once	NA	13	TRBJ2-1	CASSLLTYNEQFF	TGTGCCAGCAGCCTATTGACCTACAATGAGCAGTTCTTC
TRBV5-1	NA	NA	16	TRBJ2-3	CASSLTSRRFTDTQYF	TGCGCCAGCAGCTTGACTAGCAGAAGGTTCACAGATACGCAGTATTTT
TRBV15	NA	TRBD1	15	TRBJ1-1	CATSPRQGWGTEAFF	TGTGCCACCAGCCCCCGACAGGGCTGGGGCACTGAAGCTTTCTTT
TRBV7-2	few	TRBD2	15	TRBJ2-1	CASSRGLAVYNEQFF	TGTGCCAGCAGCCGGGGACTAGCGGTGTACAATGAGCAGTTCTTC
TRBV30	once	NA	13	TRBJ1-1	CAWTRERDTEAFF	TGTGCCTGGACGCGGGAACGGGACACTGAAGCTTTCTTT
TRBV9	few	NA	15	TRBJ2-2	CASRAALANTGELFF	TGTGCCAGCAGGGCCGCCCTCGCGAACACCGGGGAGCTGTTTTTT
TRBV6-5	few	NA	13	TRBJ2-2	CASSAQEGGELFF	TGTGCCAGCAGTGCCCAGGAGGGCGGGGAGCTGTTTTTT
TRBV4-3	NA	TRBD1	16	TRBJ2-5	CASSLTPGQGGETQYF	TGCGCCAGCAGCCTGACCCCGGGACAGGGGGGAGAGACCCAGTACTTC
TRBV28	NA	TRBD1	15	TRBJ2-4	CASSPGGQLKNIQYF	TGTGCCAGCAGTCCAGGGGGACAGCTGAAAAACATTCAGTACTTC
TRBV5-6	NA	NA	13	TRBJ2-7	CASSSGVSYEQYF	TGTGCCAGCAGTTCAGGGGTTTCCTACGAGCAGTACTTC
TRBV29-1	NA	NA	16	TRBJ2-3	CSVEGVRGVSTDTQYF	TGCAGCGTTGAAGGGGTGAGGGGCGTTAGCACAGATACGCAGTATTTT
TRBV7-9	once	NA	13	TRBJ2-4	CASSLGPGNIQYF	TGTGCCAGCAGCTTAGGGCCGGGAAACATTCAGTACTTC
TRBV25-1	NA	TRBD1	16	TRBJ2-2	CASRKPGGRNTGELFF	TGTGCCAGCAGAAAGCCAGGGGGCCGAAACACCGGGGAGCTGTTTTTT
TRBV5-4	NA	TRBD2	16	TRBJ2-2	CASSFGGRANTGELFF	TGTGCCAGCAGCTTTGGCGGGAGGGCCAACACCGGGGAGCTGTTTTTT
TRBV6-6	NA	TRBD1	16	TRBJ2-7	CASSYSRTGGHHEQYF	TGTGCCAGCAGTTACTCGAGGACAGGGGGCCACCACGAGCAGTACTTC
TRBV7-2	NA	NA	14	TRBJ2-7	CASSRRHRVNEQYF	TGTGCCAGCAGCCGCCGACACAGGGTCAACGAGCAGTACTTC
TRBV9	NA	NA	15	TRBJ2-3	CASSVGIQSTDTQYF	TGTGCCAGCAGCGTAGGGATCCAAAGCACAGATACGCAGTATTTT
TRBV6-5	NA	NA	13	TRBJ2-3	CASSSRVQDTQYF	TGTGCCAGCAGTTCCCGGGTCCAGGATACGCAGTATTTT
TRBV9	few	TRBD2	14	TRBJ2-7	CASSPGLAKDEQYF	TGTGCCAGCAGCCCGGGACTAGCTAAGGACGAGCAGTACTTC
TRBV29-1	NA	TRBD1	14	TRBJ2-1	CSVGLGGLGNEQFF	TGCAGCGTTGGGCTAGGGGGCCTTGGGAATGAGCAGTTCTTC
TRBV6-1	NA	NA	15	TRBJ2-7	CASSVTRDPVWEQYF	TGTGCCAGCAGTGTGACCCGGGACCCCGTTTGGGAGCAGTACTTC
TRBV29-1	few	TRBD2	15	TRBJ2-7	CSVEGLAGGPNEQYF	TGCAGCGTGGAGGGTCTAGCGGGAGGGCCCAACGAGCAGTACTTC
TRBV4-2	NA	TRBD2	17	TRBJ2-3	CASSQGLAGDGTDTQYF	TGTGCCAGCAGCCAGGGACTAGCGGGAGATGGCACAGATACGCAGTATTTT
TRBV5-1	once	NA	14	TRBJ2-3	CASSLGTETDTQYF	TGCGCCAGCAGCCTGGGGACGGAGACAGATACGCAGTATTTT
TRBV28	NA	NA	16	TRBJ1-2	CASNQWGASPDYGYTF	TGTGCCAGCAATCAGTGGGGGGCGAGCCCGGACTATGGCTACACCTTC
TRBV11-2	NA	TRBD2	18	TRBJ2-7	CASSFTGTSGSETYEQYF	TGTGCCAGCAGCTTCACCGGGACTAGCGGGAGTGAGACCTACGAGCAGTACTTC
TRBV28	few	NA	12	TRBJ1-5	CASMGPNQPRHF	TGTGCCAGCATGGGGCCAAATCAGCCCCGGCATTTT
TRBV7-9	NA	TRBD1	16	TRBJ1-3	CASSLVGGTGGNTIYF	TGTGCCAGCAGCTTAGTAGGTGGGACAGGGGGAAACACCATATATTTT
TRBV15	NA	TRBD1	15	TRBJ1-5	CATSRDSDRDQPQHF	TGTGCCACCAGCAGAGATTCGGACAGGGATCAGCCCCAGCATTTT